The rows below give T cell receptor beta chains drawn from one sample of a study of Ad26.COV2.S vaccination and SARS-CoV-2 variants. Assay: immunoSEQ multiplex PCR; the TCRdb copy retains only in-frame clones and omits some. Of about 410,000 clones listed, about 85% are singletons. The sample in question was peripheral blood, obtained in a trial of Ad26.COV2.S vaccine versus placebo. Receptors originate from a person aged 18-60 years who received the Ad26.COV2.S COVID-19 vaccine or a placebo. Each CDR3 is given with its conserved first and last residue. The D gene is left open where the match is weak. Rows may omit the clone size; those that give it use once, few, many or a size class.

d_gene,j_gene,v_gene,abundance,CDR3nt,CDR3aa
TRBD2,TRBJ2-4,TRBV6-1,.,TGTGCCAGCAGTGAAGAACTAGCGGGGTTTCACATTCAGTACTTC,CASSEELAGFHIQYF
TRBD2,TRBJ2-1,TRBV12-5,once,TGTGCTAGTGGATCCCTAGCGGGGCCGGGGAACAATGAGCAGTTCTTC,CASGSLAGPGNNEQFF
.,TRBJ1-2,TRBV5-4,.,TGTGCCAGCCAAGCTGGTACCAGCCTTTTCTATGGCTACACCTTC,CASQAGTSLFYGYTF
.,TRBJ1-1,TRBV12-3/TRBV12-4,.,TGTGCCAGCAGATTTACAGGGTTGTTTGAAGCTTTCTTT,CASRFTGLFEAFF
TRBD1,TRBJ2-2,TRBV6-5,.,TGTGCCACCAAGACAGGGGCTAGCACCGGGGAGCTGTTTTTT,CATKTGASTGELFF
.,TRBJ1-1,TRBV18,.,TGTGCCAGCTCACCACTAACGACCCCTGGGCCTGAAGCTTTCTTT,CASSPLTTPGPEAFF
TRBD1,TRBJ1-1,TRBV10-2,.,TGCGCCAGCACCTTGACAGGGCAGGGTAGCACTGAAGCTTTCTTT,CASTLTGQGSTEAFF
.,TRBJ1-1,TRBV2,.,TGTGCCAGCAGTCCCGGAACATTGAACACTGAAGCTTTCTTT,CASSPGTLNTEAFF
TRBD1,TRBJ1-2,TRBV5-1,.,TGCGCCAGCAGCTTGAGCTCGACAGGGAGTTATGGCTACACCTTC,CASSLSSTGSYGYTF
TRBD2,TRBJ2-1,TRBV5-1,.,TGCGCCAGCAGGGCCGGGACTAGCGGTTTTTATGAGCAGTTCTTC,CASRAGTSGFYEQFF
.,TRBJ1-2,TRBV19,.,TGTGCCAGTAGTTCCGCGTTCGTAGGGTTAGCTAACTATGGCTACACCTTC,CASSSAFVGLANYGYTF
.,TRBJ1-4,TRBV5-4,.,TGTGCCAGCAACAGGCCGTCGGCCGGTGAAAAACTGTTTTTT,CASNRPSAGEKLFF
TRBD1,TRBJ1-2,TRBV6-6,.,TGTGCCAGCAGTTACTCGGGGACAGTGGGGGACACCTTC,CASSYSGTVGDTF
TRBD1,TRBJ2-2,TRBV5-8,.,TGTGCCAGCAGTTTTGACAGGGCCAACACCGGGGAGCTGTTTTTT,CASSFDRANTGELFF
TRBD1,TRBJ2-2,TRBV18,.,TGTGCCAGCTCACCGTACAGGGGCACCGGGGAGCTGTTTTTT,CASSPYRGTGELFF
TRBD1,TRBJ2-1,TRBV6-2/TRBV6-3,.,TGTGCCAGCAGTTACGGAGTAGACAGGGGGGACAATGAGCAGTTCTTC,CASSYGVDRGDNEQFF
.,TRBJ1-1,TRBV2,.,TGTGCCAGCAGTGAGGGCGGGGGGGAGGCGTACACTGAAGCTTTCTTT,CASSEGGGEAYTEAFF
.,TRBJ1-5,TRBV4-1,.,TGCGCCAGCAGCCCAACGACAGGTAATCAGCCCCAGCATTTT,CASSPTTGNQPQHF
.,TRBJ2-3,TRBV5-1,once,TGCGCCAGCAGCTTAGGCGACAAAGCGGATACGCAGTATTTT,CASSLGDKADTQYF
.,TRBJ1-1,TRBV3-1/TRBV3-2,.,TGTGCCAGCACTTCCCGCGGTGGGGGGACTGAAGCTTTCTTT,CASTSRGGGTEAFF
TRBD1,TRBJ1-1,TRBV6-5,.,TGTGCCAGCACTAGGACAGGGGACACTGAAGCTTTCTTT,CASTRTGDTEAFF
.,TRBJ1-5,TRBV27,.,TGTGCCAGCAGTAATGGGAGGAATCAGCCCCAGCATTTT,CASSNGRNQPQHF
.,TRBJ1-5,TRBV7-2,.,TGTGCCAGCAGCCACCGACATGGGTGGAATCAGCCCCAGCATTTT,CASSHRHGWNQPQHF
.,TRBJ1-2,TRBV6-1,.,TGTGCCAGCAGTGAAACCCAGGCGCCCTCCTATGGCTACACCTTC,CASSETQAPSYGYTF
TRBD1,TRBJ1-5,TRBV6-1,.,TGTGCCAGCAGTGAACGCGGACAGGGAGGGGTATATGGCAATCAGCCCCAGCATTTT,CASSERGQGGVYGNQPQHF
.,TRBJ1-2,TRBV27,.,TGTGCCAGCAGTTTATCGAAGGGTTCTATCTATGGCTACACCTTC,CASSLSKGSIYGYTF